The 29 T cell receptor beta chains presented below share a single source sample, sequenced in a study of blood T cells in healthy people across ages. The second PCR ran roughly 7 to 12 cycles with a sample-barcoded 5' primer and J-beta primers. TCRdb re-derived calls from the 5' RACE reads in MiXCR, one entry per CDR3 protein. The data show about 800,000 distinct CDR3 sequences, with approximately 25% seen just once and under 4.5% held by the top ten. This sample was shared with a second study, whose subject was T cells of mothers and their children.

The sample comprised blood. The receptors originated from a boy aged 5-17 years in good health.

The genes are TRBV28 and TRBJ1-1; weak D call: TRBD1 (5 bases). The germline V gene encodes CDR1 MDHEN and CDR2 SYDVKM. The CDR3 is 14 amino acids. V lost 5 bases, J lost 11 bases, and 21 bases lay in between. In DNA, the CDR3 is TGTGCCAGCAGTGGGCTAGACAGCCGTCTTTCTGCTTTCTTT. It is translated as CASSGLDSRLSAFF.

The sample holds a few counts of this clonotype. This sequence joins TRBV7-9 and TRBJ2-7, with D uncertain. This CDR3 has 15 residues. The germline V and J ends were trimmed by 7 bases and 2 bases, with 18 bases remaining between them. From germline, CDR1 is SEHNR and CDR2 FQNEAQ (reference sequence). The CDR3 here is CASTSSFSWTYEQYF. The CDR3 DNA sequence: TGTGCCAGCACCTCTTCCTTCTCATGGACCTACGAGCAGTACTTC.

This rearrangement joins TRBV10-3 to TRBJ2-1; 8 nucleotides line up with TRBD2. The germline V gene has CDR1 ENHRY and CDR2 SYGVKD. The V and J ends lost 6 bases and 7 bases, in that order; junction bases with no gene match: 17. CDR3 length equals 17 residues. CDR3 sequence reads: CAISPTQETSGWNEQFF. The CDR3 nucleotides read TGTGCCATCAGCCCAACCCAGGAAACTAGCGGTTGGAATGAGCAGTTCTTC.

The rearrangement links TRBV15 to TRBJ1-4; TRBD1 might be the D (6 bases). From germline, CDR1 is LNHNV and CDR2 YYDKDF (reference sequence). This CDR3 has 15 amino acids. Trimming pared 1 base from V and 8 bases from J, leaving 14 bases between. The CDR3 DNA sequence: TGTGCCACCAGCAGAGGGGGGGCCGGAAAAGAAAAACTGTTTTTT. It codes for CATSRGGAGKEKLFF.

This clonotype was detected only a few times. The V and J genes are TRBV15 and TRBJ2-4; 7 nucleotides agree with TRBD1. V lost 2 bases to trimming and J lost 1 base; unmatched junction nucleotides: 8. There are 17 residues in the CDR3. Germline CDR1 and CDR2: LNHNV and YYDKDF (reference sequence). The CDR3 loop reads CATSRQQGISAKNIQYF. As DNA, the CDR3 is TGTGCCACCAGCAGACAACAGGGGATTTCGGCCAAAAACATTCAGTACTTC. The full variable domain, with the rest looked up from reference TRBV15 and TRBJ2-4, is DAMVIQNPRYQVTQFGKPVTLSCSQTLNHNVMYWYQQKSSQAPKLLFHYYDKDFNNEADTPDNFQSRRPNTSFCFLDIRSPGLGDTAMYLCATSRQQGISAKNIQYFGAGTRLSVL.

This clonotype was seen at least ten times. This chain links TRBV5-1 with TRBJ2-6; a possible D gene is TRBD1 (5 bases). CDR3 length: 18 residues. The V gene's germline CDR1 is SGHRS and CDR2 YFSETQ. V shed 2 bases and J shed 0 bases, with 15 bases lying between them. The chain's CDR3 is CASSFQGDLSSGANVLTF. The CDR3 DNA is TGCGCCAGCAGCTTCCAGGGCGACCTTAGCTCTGGGGCCAACGTCCTGACTTTC.

There are a few counts of this clonotype. V gene TRBV20-1 combines with J gene TRBJ2-7, with D unclear. From germline, CDR1 is DFQATT and CDR2 SNEGSKA (reference sequence). This CDR3 has 15 amino acids. Deletions cut 2 bases from V and 4 bases from J, with 18 bases between. Here the CDR3 reads CSARHPKTPGYEQYF. The CDR3 DNA sequence: TGCAGTGCTAGACACCCGAAGACACCAGGTTACGAGCAGTACTTC.

This clonotype was seen a handful of times. This rearrangement joins TRBV7-9 to TRBJ2-1; possibly TRBD1 for D (6 bases). Trimming removed 5 bases at V and 4 bases at J, with 21 bases between. Germline V gene sequence: CDR1 SEHNR, CDR2 FQNEAQ (reference sequence). The length of the CDR3 is 17 residues. The CDR3 DNA follows: TGTGCCAGCAGCCCCCAGGACAGCTCCTCGTTTTACAATGAGCAGTTCTTC. It encodes CASSPQDSSSFYNEQFF.

This clonotype was counted a few times. The rearrangement links TRBV29-1 to TRBJ2-2; perhaps D is TRBD1 or TRBD2 (5 bases each). The CDR3 has 14 residues. V was clipped by 3 bases and J by 0 bases, with 8 bases between them. CDR1 is SQVTM, CDR2 ANQGSEA, per germline. The CDR3 coding sequence is TGCAGCGTTGAGGGGGAAACGAACACCGGGGAGCTGTTTTTT. Protein product: CSVEGETNTGELFF.

This clonotype was seen a few times. The CDR3 bases are TGTGCCAGCAGTTCCAGGGACATTCGCTCCTACGAGCAGTACTTC. Its translation: CASSSRDIRSYEQYF. The J gene is TRBJ2-7, the V gene TRBV28, with D possibly matching TRBD1 (6 bases). Trimming took 4 bases from V and 0 from J, leaving 13 bases between them. The CDR3 length is 15 residues. Germline V CDR1 and CDR2: MDHEN, SYDVKM.

V is TRBV7-9 and J is TRBJ2-1; TRBD1 matches 8 bases. The CDR3 length is 15 residues. Germline CDR1 reads SEHNR; CDR2 reads FQNEAQ (reference sequence). V gave up 5 bases and J gave up 4 bases; unmatched junction bases: 7. The CDR3 DNA is TGTGCCAGCAGCCGCGGACAGGGAGTATACAATGAGCAGTTCTTC. This sequence encodes CASSRGQGVYNEQFF.

The genes are TRBV7-9 and TRBJ2-7, with 14 bases aligning to TRBD2. This CDR3 has 16 residues. V dropped 5 bases and J dropped 5; count of bases not matched to a gene: 8. Germline V lookup: CDR1 SEHNR, CDR2 FQNEAQ (reference sequence). In DNA form, the CDR3 reads TGTGCCAGCAGCGGGAGGACTAGCGGGAGGACGAACGAGCAGTACTTC. It yields the protein CASSGRTSGRTNEQYF.

The CDR3 loop is CASSLSRDTAGHEQYF. The CDR3 coding sequence is TGTGCCAGCAGCTTAAGCCGGGACACAGCGGGCCACGAGCAGTACTTC. The chain is built from TRBV7-2 and TRBJ2-7; tentatively, D is TRBD1 or TRBD2 (6 bases each). V was shortened by 2 bases and J by 5 bases, with 19 bases between the two germline ends. The germline V gene has CDR1 SGHTA and CDR2 FQGNSA. CDR3 size: 16 residues.

The V gene is TRBV5-1, the J gene TRBJ2-5, with D perhaps matching TRBD1 (5 bases). Germline V CDR1 and CDR2: SGHRS, YFSETQ. V was trimmed by 0 bases and J by 4 bases, leaving 10 bases between them. CDR3 length: 14 amino acids. The CDR3 protein is CASSLASQGETQYF. CDR3 coding DNA: TGCGCCAGCAGCTTGGCCAGTCAGGGAGAGACCCAGTACTTC.

This clonotype was counted only a few times. The V and J genes are TRBV15 and TRBJ2-5; 8 nucleotides line up with TRBD1. The CDR3 is 16 residues long. CDR1 is LNHNV and CDR2 is YYDKDF in the germline V gene (reference sequence). Trimming took 5 bases from V and 5 from J; bases not matched to a gene: 13. DNA of the CDR3: TGTGCCACCAGCGGAAACGAGGACAGGGATCGGGAGACCCAGTACTTC. It encodes CATSGNEDRDRETQYF.

This clonotype was counted only a few times. The V and J genes are TRBV4-2 and TRBJ1-3; TRBD1 aligns across 7 bases. The CDR3 contains 16 residues. V lost 2 bases and J lost 3; bases outside the gene matches: 7. Germline lookup yields CDR1 LGHNA and CDR2 YNFKEQ. The CDR3 nucleotides read TGTGCCAGCAGCCAACGGGCAGGGGGAGGTGGAAACACCATATATTTT. This codes for CASSQRAGGGGNTIYF.

The V and J genes are TRBV7-9 and TRBJ2-3; D possibly corresponds to TRBD1 (5 bases). V dropped 5 bases and J dropped 2 bases, with 20 bases sitting between them. This CDR3 has 17 amino acids. Germline loops: CDR1 SEHNR, CDR2 FQNEAQ (reference sequence). For the CDR3, the DNA is TGTGCCAGCAGCCAACCCTCCCAGGGTCCGAACACAGATACGCAGTATTTT. Residues: CASSQPSQGPNTDTQYF.

The J gene is TRBJ2-7, the V gene TRBV29-1; D might be TRBD1 (6 bases). With 5 bases removed from V and 3 bases from J, the gap between germline ends came to 20 bases. CDR3 length equals 15 residues. Germline CDR1 and CDR2: SQVTM and ANQGSEA. The CDR3 nucleotides read TGCAGCGTTTTTATTCCGGGACAACACCTCTACGAGCAGTACTTC. Protein: CSVFIPGQHLYEQYF.

V usage is TRBV30 and J usage is TRBJ2-5; D not resolved. Trimming took off 0 bases at V and 4 bases at J, with 3 bases between the two ends. From germline, CDR1 is GTSNPN and CDR2 SVGIG (reference sequence). The CDR3 has 11 residues. The DNA of the CDR3 is TGTGCCTGGAGTGTATCAGAGACCCAGTACTTC. Amino acid sequence: CAWSVSETQYF.

The chain combines TRBV20-1 with TRBJ2-6; TRBD1 matches 9 bases. The germline V gene encodes CDR1 DFQATT and CDR2 SNEGSKA (reference sequence). Losses at the gene ends were 4 bases for V and 1 base for J; bases not matched to a gene: 11. The CDR3 runs 18 residues. In DNA form, the CDR3 reads TGCAGTGCTAAAGGGGGGGACAGGGTCTTGTCTGGGGCCAACGTCCTGACTTTC. Encoded protein: CSAKGGDRVLSGANVLTF.

The gene calls are TRBV28 and TRBJ1-2, with 9 bases aligning to TRBD1. Germline CDR1 MDHEN, CDR2 SYDVKM. The CDR3 totals 15 residues. V was clipped by 6 bases and J by 7 bases; unmatched bases: 12. The chain's CDR3 is CASSLPTGGYSGYTF. CDR3 DNA: TGTGCCAGCAGCCTACCGACAGGGGGTTACTCTGGCTACACCTTC.

In its sample, this clonotype was seen a few times. At one of its ends the junction is not consistent with the germline gene, which may arise from a read error. The chain couples TRBV29-1 to TRBJ2-1; D uncertain. Germline lookup yields CDR1 SQVTM and CDR2 ANQGSEA. CDR3 size: 11 residues. The CDR3, as DNA: TGCAGCGTTGCCATCACCAATGAGCAGTCCTTC. It specifies CSVAITNEQSF.

This chain connects TRBV15 to TRBJ2-3; 7 bases map to TRBD1. The V segment lost 1 base and the J segment 1 base; nucleotides outside the gene matches: 5. In germline, CDR1 is LNHNV, CDR2 YYDKDF (reference sequence). The CDR3 spans 16 residues. For the CDR3, the DNA is TGTGCCACCAGCAGAGGCGTGGGACAGCGCACAGATACGCAGTATTTT. Translated, it gives CATSRGVGQRTDTQYF.

This clonotype was observed a handful of times. The chain links TRBV19 to TRBJ1-4, with D unresolved. Germline CDR1 and CDR2: LNHDA and SQIVND (reference sequence). The CDR3 has 12 amino acids. The V end was cut by 5 bases, the J end by 8 bases, with 9 bases between. The CDR3 region is CASSRPKEKLFF. CDR3 bases: TGTGCCAGTAGTCGACCCAAGGAAAAACTGTTTTTT. Combining the CDR3 with reference TRBV19 and TRBJ1-4 gives the whole variable domain DGGITQSPKYLFRKEGQNVTLSCEQNLNHDAMYWYRQDPGQGLRLIYYSQIVNDFQKGDIAEGYSVSREKKESFPLTVTSAQKNPTAFYLCASSRPKEKLFFGSGTQLSVL.

Only a few counts were recorded for this clonotype. This chain connects TRBV29-1 to TRBJ2-5, with 7 bases lining up with TRBD1. The J call may be mistaken, given a closer DNA end match to TRBJ2-7. Germline CDR1 reads SQVTM; CDR2 reads ANQGSEA. The CDR3 is 13 residues long. CDR3 nucleotides: TGCAGCGTCGACCTCAGGGGGACCTACGAGCAGTACTTC. The encoded protein is CSVDLRGTYEQYF.

The rearrangement links TRBV6-2 or TRBV6-3 to TRBJ2-5, with D possibly matching TRBD2 (6 bases). V was trimmed by 1 base and J by 2 bases, leaving 11 bases between them. The CDR3 is 15 residues long. Germline CDR1 MNHEY, CDR2 SVGEGT. CDR3 amino acids: CASSYLWDLQETQYF. The CDR3 nucleotides read TGTGCCAGCAGTTACTTATGGGACTTACAAGAGACCCAGTACTTC.

This clonotype was seen only a few times. The chain combines TRBV29-1 with TRBJ2-1, with 11 bases aligning to TRBD2. J lost 0 bases, V lost 8 bases, and 9 bases had no gene match. There are 16 residues in the CDR3. In germline, CDR1 is SQVTM, CDR2 ANQGSEA. The CDR3 sequence: CSSTSGTSSSYNEQFF. In nucleotides, the CDR3 is TGCAGCTCGACTAGCGGGACTTCTAGCTCCTACAATGAGCAGTTCTTC.

This clonotype has more than one count but fewer than ten. This may come from a read error, since a much larger clone is one base off. V usage is TRBV29-1 and J usage is TRBJ2-7, with 7 bases identical to TRBD2. The CDR3 consists of 14 residues. Trimming removed 7 bases from V and 1 base from J; junction bases left unmatched: 10. Per germline, CDR1 SQVTM and CDR2 ANQGSEA. The chain's CDR3 is CSASSGVLSYEQYF. DNA of the CDR3: TGCAGCGCCTCCAGCGGGGTCCTTTCCTACGAGCAGTACTTC.

The V gene is TRBV29-1, the J gene TRBJ2-5; 8 bases are a match to TRBD1. Germline V gene lookup returns CDR1 SQVTM and CDR2 ANQGSEA. CDR3 length: 13 residues. Losses at the gene ends were 4 bases for V and 5 bases for J; bases not matched to a gene: 6. CDR3 protein: CSVGQGAGETQYF. CDR3 in DNA: TGCAGCGTTGGGCAGGGGGCGGGGGAGACCCAGTACTTC.